One sample yielded the 8 T cell receptor beta chains listed below, sequenced in a study of CD8+ T cells in alopecia areata. Extracted RNA was reverse transcribed, and the resulting cDNA served as sequencing template. TCRdb keeps only in-frame clones here, not all; method: immunoSEQ multiplex PCR. Here the sample spans some 150,000 clones, less than 70% being singletons. The treatment here: oral pan-JAK inhibitor, 5-10 mg twice daily. The input for sequencing was CD8+ T cells sorted from blood, taken at week 4, from a patient treated with tofacitinib. These receptors originate from a human donor with alopecia areata.

The J gene is TRBJ2-1, the V gene TRBV4-3; TRBD1 matches 8 bases. The CDR3 totals 15 residues. Germline V CDR1 and CDR2: LGHNA, YSLEER. V lost 3 bases, J lost 8 bases, and 9 bases stayed unmatched. CDR3 sequence (DNA): TGCGCCAGCAGCCACACTCAGGGGGCAGTCGATGAGCAGTTCTTC. Its translation: CASSHTQGAVDEQFF.

V is TRBV7-9 and J is TRBJ2-5; D remains ambiguous. Per germline, CDR1 SEHNR and CDR2 FQNEAQ (reference sequence). Trimming took 4 bases from V and 2 from J, leaving 8 bases between them. The CDR3 sequence is 13 residues long. The CDR3 nucleotides are TGTGCCAGCAGCTCGACGGAACAAGAGACCCAGTACTTC. It is translated as CASSSTEQETQYF.

This clone was picked up one time. The chain is built from TRBV12-5 and TRBJ2-2; no firm D call. In germline, CDR1 is LGHNT, CDR2 FRNRAP. V was cut by 3 bases and J by 4 bases, with 9 bases left in between. This CDR3 contains 14 residues. In nucleotides, the CDR3 is TGTGCTAGTGGTTTAAGCAGGAGCACCGGGGAGCTGTTTTTT. Translation: CASGLSRSTGELFF.

This clone has more than one count but fewer than ten. The chain joins TRBV11-2 to TRBJ2-7; D is possibly TRBD2 (5 bases). V shed 8 bases and J shed 6 bases, with 17 bases lying between them. Germline-derived CDR1 and CDR2 are SGHAT and FQNNGV. This CDR3 contains 13 residues. The CDR3 loop is CASVQSGVPEQYF. The CDR3 nucleotides are TGTGCCAGCGTCCAAAGCGGTGTCCCCGAGCAGTACTTC.

CDR3 nucleotides: TGTGCCAGCAGTTTTGGTCACGGGAATCAGCCCCAGCATTTT. Amino acid sequence: CASSFGHGNQPQHF. The chain links TRBV27 to TRBJ1-5; D not resolved. The CDR3 extends over 14 amino acids. The V gene's germline CDR1 is MNHEY and CDR2 SMNVEV (reference sequence). Trimming took 3 bases from V and 4 from J, leaving 10 bases between them.

The rearrangement joins TRBV5-6 to TRBJ2-4; D call uncertain. Germline V gene lookup returns CDR1 SGHDT and CDR2 YYEEEE. The CDR3 runs to 16 residues. V shed 3 bases and J shed 0 bases, with 13 bases lying between them. CDR3 bases: TGTGCCAGCAGCTGGGCGCCCTTAACAGCCAAAAACATTCAGTACTTC. It encodes CASSWAPLTAKNIQYF.

The chain has TRBV27 and TRBJ2-1, with TRBD1 matching over 7 bases. CDR1 is MNHEY and CDR2 is SMNVEV in the germline V gene (reference sequence). Losses at the gene ends were 5 bases for V and 7 bases for J; bases not matched to a gene: 11. This CDR3 spans 15 amino acids. CDR3 protein: CASSPTSTGMNEQFF. CDR3 nucleotide sequence: TGTGCCAGCAGTCCCACTTCGACAGGGATGAATGAGCAGTTCTTC.

The J gene is TRBJ2-1, the V gene TRBV4-2, with 12 bases lining up with TRBD2. Germline V gives CDR1 LGHNA, CDR2 YNFKEQ. V shed 1 base, J shed 7 bases, and the junction held 8 bases outside the gene matches. The CDR3 loop spans 17 amino acids. The CDR3 bases are TGTGCCAGCAGCCAAGTCCCTAGCGGGGGGGAGGGAAATGAGCAGTTCTTC. It codes for CASSQVPSGGEGNEQFF.